The 23 T cell receptor beta chains below were found in one sample sequenced in a study of T cells in Graves' hyperthyroidism and ophthalmopathy. Amplification of TCR beta CDR3 regions was performed using RNA transcripts as template. The TCR CDR3 first-round RT-PCR relied on the HTBI primer set. Using its own MiXCR run on the multiplex PCR reads, TCRdb lists one record per CDR3 protein. The table shows approximately 370,000 distinct CDR3 sequences, with about a sixth occurring only once. The source material was blood. All receptors derive from a woman aged 30 to 39 with Graves' hyperthyroidism that later progressed to Graves' ophthalmopathy.

This clonotype was observed a handful of times. The chain combines TRBV7-9 with TRBJ2-3; possibly TRBD1 for D (5 bases). CDR1 and CDR2 from the germline V gene are SEHNR and FQNEAQ (reference sequence). Trimming left V 5 bases short and J 1 base short, with 16 bases between. This CDR3 comprises 16 residues. CDR3 sequence reads: CASSDRRALGTDTQYF. CDR3 in DNA: TGTGCCAGCAGCGACCGCAGGGCCCTGGGCACAGATACGCAGTATTTT.

This clonotype was counted only a few times. This chain uses TRBV10-3 with TRBJ2-7; 12 nucleotides line up with TRBD1. V gave up 2 bases and J gave up 5 bases; unmatched junction bases: 4. Germline values: CDR1 ENHRY, CDR2 SYGVKD. The CDR3 is 15 residues long. CDR3 coding DNA: TGTGCCATCAGTGAGACCGGGACAGGGGGCAACGAGCAGTACTTC. Residues: CAISETGTGGNEQYF.

V gene TRBV5-1 combines with J gene TRBJ1-4, with D hard to call. From germline, CDR1 is SGHRS and CDR2 YFSETQ. V lost 0 bases, J lost 5 bases, and 8 bases lay in between. The CDR3 has 14 amino acids. The CDR3 DNA is TGCGCCAGCAGCTTGGGGCACCGAAATGAAAAACTGTTTTTT. It codes for CASSLGHRNEKLFF.

The rearrangement uses TRBV4-1 and TRBJ2-5; possibly TRBD2 for D (5 bases). The CDR3 is made up of 15 amino acids. CDR1 is MGHRA, CDR2 YSYEKL, per germline. The V and J ends lost 1 base and 3 bases respectively, with 12 bases between them. The CDR3 loop reads CASSQGFGREETQYF. The DNA of the CDR3 is TGCGCCAGCAGCCAAGGGTTCGGGCGGGAAGAGACCCAGTACTTC.

This clonotype came up many times. The chain links TRBV12-3 or TRBV12-4 to TRBJ2-3; D is possibly TRBD2 (6 bases). Trimming removed 8 bases from V and 3 bases from J, with 15 bases in between. The CDR3 totals 14 residues. CDR3 amino acids: CASGGLGGTDTQYF. CDR3 DNA sequence: TGTGCCAGCGGTGGGTTAGGAGGGACAGATACGCAGTATTTT.

The chain employs TRBV9 and TRBJ2-1; TRBD1 agrees at 9 bases. CDR1 SGDLS and CDR2 YYNGEE come from the germline V gene. Losses at the gene ends were 3 bases for V and 5 bases for J; bases not matched to a gene: 12. This CDR3 has 17 amino acids. The chain's CDR3 is CASSGNPGTGQDNEQFF. The CDR3 nucleotides are TGTGCCAGCAGCGGAAACCCCGGGACAGGGCAGGACAATGAGCAGTTCTTC.

This clonotype was observed a few times. The V call is TRBV5-4, the J call TRBJ2-3; D possibly corresponds to TRBD1 (5 bases). V lost 3 bases and J 0 bases, leaving 8 bases between the germline ends. The CDR3 has 14 amino acids. Germline CDR1 SGHNT, CDR2 YYREEE (reference sequence). The DNA for the CDR3 is TGTGCCAGCAGCTGGGGCGGAAGCACAGATACGCAGTATTTT. Translation: CASSWGGSTDTQYF.

Concerning this clonotype itself: A junction boundary mismatches the germline segment, possibly from a read error. The chain uses TRBV12-5 and TRBJ2-3; D is undetermined. Germline loops: CDR1 LGHNT, CDR2 FRNRAP. The CDR3 totals 15 residues. CDR3 in amino acids: CASGLGHGSTYTQYF. CDR3 nucleotides: TGTGCTAGTGGTTTGGGACATGGAAGCACATATACGCAGTATTTT.

Concerning this clonotype: A single base separates this from a much larger clone, so it may be a read error. CDR3 in amino acids: CACSSGLTDTQYF. CDR3 nucleotide sequence: TGTGCCTGCAGTTCGGGACTGACAGATACGCAGTATTTT. The gene calls are TRBV28 and TRBJ2-3, with D possibly being TRBD2 (6 bases). Germline CDR1 MDHEN, CDR2 SYDVKM. This CDR3 comprises 13 residues.

At least ten counts were recorded for this clonotype. The gene calls are TRBV6-1 and TRBJ2-7, with D perhaps matching TRBD1 (6 bases). Trimming pared 5 bases from V and 5 bases from J, leaving 13 bases between. The CDR3 is made up of 13 amino acids. Per germline, CDR1 MNHNS and CDR2 SASEGT. The CDR3 nucleotides are TGTGCCAGCAGTCGCGACAGGCCGGACGAGCAGTACTTC. It translates to CASSRDRPDEQYF.

The rearrangement joins TRBV6-1 to TRBJ2-7; D remains ambiguous. Germline lookup yields CDR1 MNHNS and CDR2 SASEGT. This CDR3 is 10 amino acids long. Deletions cut 5 bases from V and 5 bases from J, with 4 bases between. The CDR3 is CASSSDEQYF. CDR3 in DNA: TGTGCCAGCAGTTCGGACGAGCAGTACTTC.

As to this clonotype: Germline and junction disagree at one end, which may indicate a read error. The chain combines TRBV2 with TRBJ1-2; TRBD1 aligns across 10 bases. This CDR3 comprises 13 residues. Germline values: CDR1 SNHLY, CDR2 FYNNEI. DNA for the CDR3: TGTGCCAACAGTGGGGGGACAGGGGACGGCTACACCTTC. Translation gives CANSGGTGDGYTF.

This clonotype was found a few times. V gene TRBV7-8 combines with J gene TRBJ1-4; 7 bases align to TRBD1. There are 15 residues in the CDR3. Losses at the gene ends were 1 base for V and 8 bases for J; bases not matched to a gene: 7. CDR1 is SGHVS, CDR2 FQNEAQ, per germline. CDR3 in amino acids: CASSLGQGWREKLFF. The CDR3 DNA reads as TGTGCCAGCAGCTTAGGACAGGGTTGGAGGGAAAAACTGTTTTTT. Filled out from reference TRBV7-8 and TRBJ1-4, the complete variable domain reads GAGVSQSPRYKVAKRGQDVALRCDPISGHVSLFWYQQALGQGPEFLTYFQNEAQLDKSGLPSDRFFAERPEGSVSTLKIQRTQQEDSAVYLCASSLGQGWREKLFFGSGTQLSVL.

The table lists this clonotype with a few counts. V and J are TRBV7-9 and TRBJ1-2; a possible D gene is TRBD1 (5 bases). Germline CDR1 SEHNR, CDR2 FQNEAQ (reference sequence). This CDR3 is built from 15 residues. The V end lost 3 bases, the J end lost 6 bases, and 17 bases lay between the germline ends. The CDR3 sequence: CASSLGRGEVDGYTF. The DNA for the CDR3 is TGTGCCAGCAGCTTGGGACGGGGGGAAGTTGATGGCTACACCTTC.

The chain has TRBV2 and TRBJ2-1, with TRBD2 identical over 9 bases. Losses at the gene ends were 6 bases for V and 4 bases for J; bases not matched to a gene: 10. There are 16 residues in the CDR3. The V gene's germline CDR1 is SNHLY and CDR2 FYNNEI. CDR3 nucleotide sequence: TGTGCCAGCAGGCACCTTAGCGGGAGAGGTTACAATGAGCAGTTCTTC. It is translated as CASRHLSGRGYNEQFF.

In its sample, this clonotype was seen many times. The CDR3 loop reads CAWSWDSSYEQYF. The CDR3 nucleotides read TGTGCCTGGAGCTGGGACAGCTCCTACGAGCAGTACTTC. The chain is built from TRBV30 and TRBJ2-7; 7 nucleotides agree with TRBD1. CDR3 length: 13 residues. Germline CDR1 GTSNPN, CDR2 SVGIG (reference sequence). V was clipped by 3 bases and J by 0 bases; unmatched bases: 2.

There are a few counts of this clonotype. The chain combines TRBV11-2 with TRBJ2-2, with TRBD2 matching 7 bases. Per germline, CDR1 SGHAT and CDR2 FQNNGV. The CDR3 totals 16 residues. V trimming: 1 base; J trimming: 5 bases; junction bases outside the gene matches: 7. The CDR3 here is CASSLVRGRGTGELFF. The CDR3 coding sequence is TGTGCCAGCAGCTTAGTACGGGGGAGGGGAACCGGGGAGCTGTTTTTT. Variable domain in full (rest from reference TRBV11-2 and TRBJ2-2): EAGVAQSPRYKIIEKRQSVAFWCNPISGHATLYWYQQILGQGPKLLIQFQNNGVVDDSQLPKDRFSAERLKGVDSTLKIQPAKLEDSAVYLCASSLVRGRGTGELFFGEGSRLTVL.

At least ten counts were recorded for this clonotype. J is TRBJ2-5 and V is TRBV27, with TRBD2 matching 7 bases. Trimming took 4 bases from V and 0 from J; bases not matched to a gene: 8. The CDR3 is 16 residues long. CDR1 is MNHEY, CDR2 SMNVEV, per germline (reference sequence). CDR3 bases: TGTGCCAGCAGTTCCCTAGCGGTTAAGTACCAAGAGACCCAGTACTTC. Its translation is CASSSLAVKYQETQYF.

This clonotype was counted ten times or more. The chain employs TRBV28 and TRBJ2-7; TRBD1 matches 10 bases. The CDR3 is made up of 17 amino acids. The germline V gene has CDR1 MDHEN and CDR2 SYDVKM. The V segment lost 6 bases and the J segment 2 bases; nucleotides outside the gene matches: 13. DNA for the CDR3: TGTGCCAGCAGAACGGACAGGGGGAAAGGGTGGACCTACGAGCAGTACTTC. This codes for CASRTDRGKGWTYEQYF.

This clonotype was counted between two and nine times. The chain carries TRBV28 and TRBJ2-5; 12 bases map to TRBD2. Trimming removed 2 bases from V and 4 bases from J; junction bases left unmatched: 8. Germline V gives CDR1 MDHEN, CDR2 SYDVKM. The CDR3 has 17 residues. In DNA form, the CDR3 reads TGTGCCAGCAGTTTAATCGGTCTAGCGGGGGGGCTAGAGACCCAGTACTTC. It specifies CASSLIGLAGGLETQYF.

This clonotype was counted between two and nine times. The chain has TRBV29-1 and TRBJ2-1; 8 bases are a match to TRBD2. The CDR3 length is 12 residues. Germline loops: CDR1 SQVTM, CDR2 ANQGSEA. The ends lost 8 bases at V and 8 bases at J; junction bases unmatched: 8. This CDR3 is CSSRGGAYEQFF. The CDR3 DNA follows: TGCAGCTCCCGGGGGGGCGCATATGAGCAGTTCTTC.

This clonotype was observed a handful of times. J is TRBJ1-1 and V is TRBV19, with TRBD1 identical over 12 bases. Germline CDR1 and CDR2: LNHDA and SQIVND (reference sequence). The CDR3 contains 18 residues. Trimming at V came to 4 bases and at J to 1 base, leaving 10 bases not matched to a gene. CDR3 region: CASSTDRDRGLKNTEAFF. The CDR3 nucleotides read TGTGCCAGTAGTACTGACCGGGACAGGGGGCTTAAGAACACTGAAGCTTTCTTT.

This clonotype was detected ten times or more. The chain carries TRBV20-1 and TRBJ1-6; TRBD1 might be the D (6 bases). Germline values: CDR1 DFQATT, CDR2 SNEGSKA (reference sequence). This CDR3 contains 14 residues. The V and J ends lost 6 bases and 3 bases respectively, with 12 bases between them. DNA of the CDR3: TGCAGTGCAAACAGGGAATACTATAATTCACCCCTCCACTTT. Translation gives CSANREYYNSPLHF.